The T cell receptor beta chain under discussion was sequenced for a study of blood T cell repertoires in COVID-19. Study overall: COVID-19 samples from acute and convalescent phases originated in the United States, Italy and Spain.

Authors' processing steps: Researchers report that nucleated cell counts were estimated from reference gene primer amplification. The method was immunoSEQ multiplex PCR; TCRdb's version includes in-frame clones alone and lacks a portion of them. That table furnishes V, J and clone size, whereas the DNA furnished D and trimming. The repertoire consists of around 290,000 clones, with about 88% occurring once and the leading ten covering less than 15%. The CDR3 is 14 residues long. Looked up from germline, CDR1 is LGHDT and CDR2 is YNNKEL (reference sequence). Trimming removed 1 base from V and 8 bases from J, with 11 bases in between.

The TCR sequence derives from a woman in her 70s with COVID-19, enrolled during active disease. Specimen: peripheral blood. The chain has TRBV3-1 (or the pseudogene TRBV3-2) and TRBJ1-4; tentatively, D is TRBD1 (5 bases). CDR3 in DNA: TGTGCCAGCAGCCAAGGGCAGGGTGGAGAAAAACTGTTTTTT. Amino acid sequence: CASSQGQGGEKLFF.